Listed below are T cell receptor beta chains from one sample, sequenced in a study of early T cells in non-severe SARS-CoV-2 infection. TCRdb itself ran the 5' RACE reads through MiXCR, one entry per CDR3 protein. The data show tens of thousands of distinct CDR3 sequences, 14% seen once. Sequenced material: whole blood. The receptors derive from an adult who was a healthcare worker with PCR-confirmed SARS-CoV-2 infection or an uninfected control (not recorded which). Each CDR3 is given with its conserved first and last residue. Each record gives: V gene, J gene, D gene, clone size, CDR3 length, CDR3 DNA, CDR3 protein. The D gene is left open where the match is weak. A clone size is listed for some rows: how often the clone was seen (once, few, many), or a class if it is expanded.

>TRBV9|TRBJ1-2|TRBD1|-|16
TGTGCCAGCCAGCAGATAGGAGGGGGCGCGGACTATGGCTACACCTTC
CASQQIGGGADYGYTF
>TRBV5-5|TRBJ1-1|-|-|15
TGTGCCAGCAGCCGAACTGGGCGGGCGAACACTGAAGCTTTCTTT
CASSRTGRANTEAFF
>TRBV6-1|TRBJ2-5|-|-|12
TGTGCCAGCAGTGAGAGGCGGGAGACCCAGTACTTC
CASSERRETQYF
>TRBV5-1|TRBJ2-1|-|few|15
TGCGCCAGCAGCTTGGTTGCAGGGGACCACAATGAGCAGTTCTTC
CASSLVAGDHNEQFF
>TRBV29-1|TRBJ2-1|-|-|13
TGCAGCGCTGGAACAATCGCCTACAATGAGCAGTTCTTC
CSAGTIAYNEQFF
>TRBV9|TRBJ2-2|-|-|12
TGTGCCAGCGGCCCTAACACCGGGGAGCTGTTTTTT
CASGPNTGELFF
>TRBV18|TRBJ2-7|-|many|13
TGTGCCAGCTCACCAGTGGCTAGTTGGGAGCAGTACTTC
CASSPVASWEQYF
>TRBV7-9|TRBJ2-2|-|-|13
TGTGCCGGGCTCGGAGGAGGCACCGGGGAGCTGTTTTTT
CAGLGGGTGELFF
>TRBV4-1|TRBJ1-4|TRBD1|-|16
TGCGCCAGCAGCCAAGTCGGGACAGGGGTAAATGAAAAACTGTTTTTT
CASSQVGTGVNEKLFF
>TRBV6-1|TRBJ1-1|TRBD1|-|16
TGTGCCAGCAGTGTCTCTTGGACAGGGATGAACACTGAAGCTTTCTTT
CASSVSWTGMNTEAFF
>TRBV11-2|TRBJ2-2|-|-|13
TGTGCCAGCAGCTTACAGTACACCGGGGAGCTGTTTTTT
CASSLQYTGELFF
>TRBV6-1|TRBJ2-4|TRBD1|-|12
TGTGCCAGCAGTGGACAGGGTTACATTCAGTACTTC
CASSGQGYIQYF
>TRBV7-6|TRBJ2-5|TRBD1|many|14
TGTGCCAGTGACAGGGAGTGGGCTAGCGAGACCCAGTACTTC
CASDREWASETQYF
>TRBV6-5|TRBJ2-7|-|-|13
TGTGCCAGCAGTTCCTCTCCCGGGTACGAGCAGTACTTC
CASSSSPGYEQYF
>TRBV29-1|TRBJ1-2|TRBD1|-|13
TGCAGCGTTAGGGGACAGGGGGTCTATGGCTACACCTTC
CSVRGQGVYGYTF
>TRBV13|TRBJ1-6|-|few|15
TGTGCCAGCAGCTTTCGGGGATTACATAATTCACCCCTCCACTTT
CASSFRGLHNSPLHF
>TRBV30|TRBJ2-2|-|-|14
TGTGCCTGGAGTTCCCTCAGGACGGCCGGGGAGCTGTTTTTT
CAWSSLRTAGELFF